The text below deals with one TCR beta chain. Its antigen is as yet unknown. The junction had 12 bases not matched to a gene; V was cut back by 2 bases and J by 7 bases. CDR1 is MGHDK, CDR2 SYGVNS, per germline. There are 18 residues in the CDR3. It was with a sample-barcoded 5' primer and a J-beta primer mix that a second PCR of roughly 7 to 12 cycles was run. Each cDNA molecule, via a template-switch adaptor with 12 random nucleotides, was tagged. TCRdb re-analysed the 5' RACE reads in MiXCR, keeping a single row per CDR3 protein. The sample contains over 600,000 distinct CDR3 sequences, 40% to 50% of which appear only once. This entry belongs to a study of blood T cells in healthy people across ages. General study points: Considered underestimates were the diversity estimates obtained from one million T cells. With unsorted PBMCs, a conclusive comparison of naive versus antigen-experienced cells was not possible.

Sequenced material: blood. The sequence was obtained from a man older than 75 in good health. This chain links TRBV25-1 with TRBJ2-1; the match to TRBD2 covers 12 bases. This CDR3 is CASSEPLAGGPKDNEQFF. In DNA, the CDR3 is TGTGCCAGCAGTGAACCCCTAGCGGGAGGGCCAAAAGATAATGAGCAGTTCTTC.